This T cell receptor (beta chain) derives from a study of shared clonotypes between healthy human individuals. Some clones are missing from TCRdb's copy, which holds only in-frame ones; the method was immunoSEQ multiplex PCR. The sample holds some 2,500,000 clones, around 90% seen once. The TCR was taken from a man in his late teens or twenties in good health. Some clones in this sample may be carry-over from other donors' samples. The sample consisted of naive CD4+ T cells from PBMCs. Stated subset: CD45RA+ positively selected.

CDR3 DNA sequence: TGTGCCAGCAGCTTAGTCGCTAGCGGGAGCAAAGAAGAGACCCAGTACTTC. This gives the protein CASSLVASGSKEETQYF. The chain is built from TRBV7-7 and TRBJ2-5; 10 bases line up with TRBD2. Germline V gene lookup returns CDR1 SSHAT and CDR2 FNYEAQ (reference sequence). Trimming removed 1 base from V and 3 bases from J; junction bases left unmatched: 8. The CDR3 is made up of 17 amino acids.